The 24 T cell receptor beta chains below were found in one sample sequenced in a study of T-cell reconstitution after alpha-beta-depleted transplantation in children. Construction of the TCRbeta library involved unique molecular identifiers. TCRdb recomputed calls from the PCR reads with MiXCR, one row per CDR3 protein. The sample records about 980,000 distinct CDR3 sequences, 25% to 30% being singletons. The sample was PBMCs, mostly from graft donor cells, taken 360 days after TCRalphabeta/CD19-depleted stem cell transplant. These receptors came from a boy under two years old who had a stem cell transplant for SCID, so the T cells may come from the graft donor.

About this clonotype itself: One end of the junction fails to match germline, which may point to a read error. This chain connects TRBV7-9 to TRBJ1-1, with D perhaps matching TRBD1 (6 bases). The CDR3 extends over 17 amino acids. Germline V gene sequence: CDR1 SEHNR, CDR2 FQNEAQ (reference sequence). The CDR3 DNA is TGTGCCAGCACCTTAGGGGGGGCCTGGACGGAGAACACTGAAGCTTTCTTT. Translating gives CASTLGGAWTENTEAFF.

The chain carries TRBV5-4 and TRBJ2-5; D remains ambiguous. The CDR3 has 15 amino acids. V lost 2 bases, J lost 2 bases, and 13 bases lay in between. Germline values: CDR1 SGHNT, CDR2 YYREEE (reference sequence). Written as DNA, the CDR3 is TGTGCCAGCAGCTTCCCCAAAAAGGGACAAGAGACCCAGTACTTC. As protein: CASSFPKKGQETQYF.

CDR3 in amino acids: CASSPYRGLVQPQHF. Written as DNA, the CDR3 is TGTGCCAGCAGTCCATACAGGGGGCTGGTTCAGCCCCAGCATTTT. J is TRBJ1-5 and V is TRBV12-3 or TRBV12-4; 9 bases align to TRBD1. V dropped 5 bases and J dropped 6; count of bases not matched to a gene: 8. This CDR3 spans 15 amino acids.

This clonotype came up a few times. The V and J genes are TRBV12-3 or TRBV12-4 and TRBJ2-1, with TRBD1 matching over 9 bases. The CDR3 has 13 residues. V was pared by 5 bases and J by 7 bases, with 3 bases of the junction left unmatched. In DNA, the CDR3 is TGTGCCAGCAGTGACAGGGGGTTGAATGAGCAGTTCTTC. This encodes CASSDRGLNEQFF.

CDR3 residues: CATSTGALPLHF. The DNA for the CDR3 is TGTGCCACCTCAACAGGGGCCCTACCCCTCCACTTT. The genes are TRBV7-9 and TRBJ1-6; TRBD1 aligns across 7 bases. The CDR3 is 12 residues long. Looked up from germline, CDR1 is SEHNR and CDR2 is FQNEAQ (reference sequence). J was trimmed by 12 bases and V by 10 bases; bases with no gene match: 9.

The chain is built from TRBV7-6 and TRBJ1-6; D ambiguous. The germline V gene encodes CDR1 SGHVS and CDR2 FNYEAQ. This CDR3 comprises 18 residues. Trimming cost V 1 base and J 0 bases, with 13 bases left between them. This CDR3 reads CASSLEFEGSSYNSPLHF. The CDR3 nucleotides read TGTGCCAGCAGCTTAGAGTTCGAAGGAAGCTCCTATAATTCACCCCTCCACTTT.

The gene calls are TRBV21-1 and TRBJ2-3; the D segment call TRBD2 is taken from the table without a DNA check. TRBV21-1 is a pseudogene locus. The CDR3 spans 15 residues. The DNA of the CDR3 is TGTGCCAGCAGCAAAGGGGGAGGGGGCGCAGATACGCAGTATTTT. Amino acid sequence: CASSKGGGGADTQYF.

The CDR3 bases are TGTGCCAGCAGTGAAAACAGGGGCTCTGGAAACACCATATATTTT. Translation gives CASSENRGSGNTIYF. This sequence joins TRBV6-1 and TRBJ1-3; TRBD1 matches 7 bases. Germline values: CDR1 MNHNS, CDR2 SASEGT. The CDR3 totals 15 residues. The ends lost 2 bases at V and 0 bases at J; junction bases unmatched: 1.

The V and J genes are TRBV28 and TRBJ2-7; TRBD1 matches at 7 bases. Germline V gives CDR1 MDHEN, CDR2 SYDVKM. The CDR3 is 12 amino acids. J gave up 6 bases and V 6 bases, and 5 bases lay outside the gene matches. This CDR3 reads CASSTGTAEQYF. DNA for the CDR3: TGTGCCAGCAGCACAGGGACAGCCGAGCAGTACTTC. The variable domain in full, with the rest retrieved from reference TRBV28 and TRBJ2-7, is DVKVTQSSRYLVKRTGEKVFLECVQDMDHENMFWYRQDPGLGLRLIYFSYDVKMKEKGDIPEGYSVSREKKERFSLILESASTNQTSMYLCASSTGTAEQYFGPGTRLTVT.

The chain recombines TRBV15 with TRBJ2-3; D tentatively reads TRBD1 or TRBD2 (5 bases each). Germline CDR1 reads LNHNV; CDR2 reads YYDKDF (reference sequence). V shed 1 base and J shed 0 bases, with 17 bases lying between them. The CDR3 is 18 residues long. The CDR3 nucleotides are TGTGCCACCAGCAGAGGATGGGGTGGGACGGAGAGCACAGATACGCAGTATTTT. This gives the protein CATSRGWGGTESTDTQYF.

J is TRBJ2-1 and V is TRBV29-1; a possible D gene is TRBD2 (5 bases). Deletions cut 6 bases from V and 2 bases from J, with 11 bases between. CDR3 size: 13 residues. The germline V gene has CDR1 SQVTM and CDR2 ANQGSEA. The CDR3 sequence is CSVVRGTYNEQFF. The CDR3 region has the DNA TGCAGCGTCGTCCGAGGGACCTACAATGAGCAGTTCTTC.

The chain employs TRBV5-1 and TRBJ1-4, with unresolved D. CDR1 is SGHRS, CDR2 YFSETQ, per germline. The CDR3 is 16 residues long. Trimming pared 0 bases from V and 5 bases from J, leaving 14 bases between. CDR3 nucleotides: TGCGCCAGCAGCTTGGATGGGCAGGCGGAGAATGAAAAACTGTTTTTT. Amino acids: CASSLDGQAENEKLFF.

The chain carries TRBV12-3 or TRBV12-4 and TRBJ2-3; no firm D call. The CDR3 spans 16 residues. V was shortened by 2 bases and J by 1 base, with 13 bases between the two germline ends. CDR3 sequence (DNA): TGTGCCAGCAGTTTAATAGGAAAGTATGGCACAGATACGCAGTATTTT. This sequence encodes CASSLIGKYGTDTQYF.

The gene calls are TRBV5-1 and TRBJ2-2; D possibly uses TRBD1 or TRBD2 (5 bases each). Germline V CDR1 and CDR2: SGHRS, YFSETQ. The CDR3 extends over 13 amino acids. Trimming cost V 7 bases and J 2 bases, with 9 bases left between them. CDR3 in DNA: TGCGCCAGCGGGACCCCCAACACCGGGGAGCTGTTTTTT. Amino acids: CASGTPNTGELFF.

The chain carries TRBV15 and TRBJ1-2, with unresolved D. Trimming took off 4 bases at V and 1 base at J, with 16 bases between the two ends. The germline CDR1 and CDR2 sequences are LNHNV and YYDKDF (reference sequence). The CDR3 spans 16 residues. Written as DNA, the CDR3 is TGTGCCACCAGCACCCGTAAAGCCCTTGGTAACTATGGCTACACCTTC. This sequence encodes CATSTRKALGNYGYTF. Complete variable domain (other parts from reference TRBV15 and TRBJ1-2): DAMVIQNPRYQVTQFGKPVTLSCSQTLNHNVMYWYQQKSSQAPKLLFHYYDKDFNNEADTPDNFQSRRPNTSFCFLDIRSPGLGDTAMYLCATSTRKALGNYGYTFGSGTRLTVV.

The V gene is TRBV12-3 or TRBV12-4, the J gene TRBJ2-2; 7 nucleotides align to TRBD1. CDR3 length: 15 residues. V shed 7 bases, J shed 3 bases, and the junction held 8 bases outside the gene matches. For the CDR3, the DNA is TGTGCCAGCACCCTTTCGGGGACAGACACCGGGGAGCTGTTTTTT. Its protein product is CASTLSGTDTGELFF.

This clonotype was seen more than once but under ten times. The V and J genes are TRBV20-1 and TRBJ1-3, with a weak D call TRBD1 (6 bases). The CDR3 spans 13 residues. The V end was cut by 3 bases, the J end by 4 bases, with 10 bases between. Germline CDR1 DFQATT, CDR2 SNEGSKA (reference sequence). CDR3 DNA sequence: TGCAGTGCTAGGACAGGCGGGGGAAACACCATATATTTT. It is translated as CSARTGGGNTIYF.

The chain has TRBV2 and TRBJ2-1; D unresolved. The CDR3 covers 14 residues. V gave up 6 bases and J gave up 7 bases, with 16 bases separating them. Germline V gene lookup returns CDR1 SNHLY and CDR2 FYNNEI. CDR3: CASRPRIQWNEQFF. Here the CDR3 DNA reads TGTGCCAGCAGGCCCCGGATCCAGTGGAATGAGCAGTTCTTC.

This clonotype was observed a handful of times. CDR3 region: CASSQPIAGSSYNEQFF. As DNA, the CDR3 is TGCGCCAGCAGCCAACCGATAGCGGGGAGCTCCTACAATGAGCAGTTCTTC. J is TRBJ2-1 and V is TRBV4-1; 8 bases map to TRBD2. Germline V gives CDR1 MGHRA, CDR2 YSYEKL. V lost 2 bases, J lost 0 bases, and 6 bases stayed unmatched. The CDR3 spans 17 residues.

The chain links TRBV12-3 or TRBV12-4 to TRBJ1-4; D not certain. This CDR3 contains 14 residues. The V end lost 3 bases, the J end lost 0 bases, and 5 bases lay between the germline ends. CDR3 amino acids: CASSFFATNEKLFF. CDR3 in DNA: TGTGCCAGCAGTTTCTTTGCAACTAATGAAAAACTGTTTTTT.

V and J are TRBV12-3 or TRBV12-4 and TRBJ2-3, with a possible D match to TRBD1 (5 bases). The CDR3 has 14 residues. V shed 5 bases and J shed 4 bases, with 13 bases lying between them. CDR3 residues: CASSLMQGADTQYF. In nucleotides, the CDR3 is TGTGCCAGCAGTCTCATGCAGGGCGCAGATACGCAGTATTTT.

CDR3 in DNA: TGTGCCAGCAGCCAAGGGGGGGACATTCAGTACTTC. Protein product: CASSQGGDIQYF. The genes are TRBV4-2 and TRBJ2-4; D possibly corresponds to TRBD2 (6 bases). CDR3 length equals 12 residues. The V end was cut by 1 base, the J end by 8 bases, with 6 bases between. In germline, CDR1 is LGHNA, CDR2 YNFKEQ.

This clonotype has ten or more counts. The CDR3 DNA follows: TGTGCCAGCTGGTGGGCGGGGGTACACAATGAGCAGTTCTTC. This encodes CASWWAGVHNEQFF. The chain joins TRBV12-3 or TRBV12-4 to TRBJ2-1, with TRBD2 identical over 7 bases. The ends lost 8 bases at V and 5 bases at J; junction bases unmatched: 9. This CDR3 spans 14 amino acids.

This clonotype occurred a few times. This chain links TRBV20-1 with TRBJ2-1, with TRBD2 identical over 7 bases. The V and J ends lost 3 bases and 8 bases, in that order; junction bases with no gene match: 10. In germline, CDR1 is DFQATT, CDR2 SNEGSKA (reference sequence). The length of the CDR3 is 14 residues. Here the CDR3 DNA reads TGCAGTGCTAGTCGGGACTACCAACGGGATGAGCAGTTCTTC. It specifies CSASRDYQRDEQFF.